This TCR beta chain was captured in a study of T cells in localized non-small cell lung cancer. Findings and limits, study-wide: Sequencing was restricted to one tumor region; therefore, heterogeneity remains possible. Median around 60 top-100 tumor clones were shared with paired adjacent lung.

Notes on this clone: Antigen unknown.

In germline, CDR1 is LNHDA, CDR2 SQIVND (reference sequence). This CDR3 contains 13 residues. Trimming took 5 bases from V and 3 from J, leaving 10 bases between them. Libraries were prepared by immunoSEQ multiplex PCR; TCRdb keeps only in-frame clonotypes and omits some of them. The table records around 17,000 clones, approximately 90% of them present only once. V gene TRBV19 combines with J gene TRBJ1-2; tentatively, D is TRBD1 (6 bases). The sequence was obtained from a male donor at least 60 years old with stage II squamous cell lung carcinoma. The source material was peripheral blood, sampled before any cancer treatment. The CDR3 here is CASSPTGYYGYTF. CDR3 nucleotide sequence: TGTGCCAGTAGTCCTACAGGGTACTATGGCTACACCTTC.